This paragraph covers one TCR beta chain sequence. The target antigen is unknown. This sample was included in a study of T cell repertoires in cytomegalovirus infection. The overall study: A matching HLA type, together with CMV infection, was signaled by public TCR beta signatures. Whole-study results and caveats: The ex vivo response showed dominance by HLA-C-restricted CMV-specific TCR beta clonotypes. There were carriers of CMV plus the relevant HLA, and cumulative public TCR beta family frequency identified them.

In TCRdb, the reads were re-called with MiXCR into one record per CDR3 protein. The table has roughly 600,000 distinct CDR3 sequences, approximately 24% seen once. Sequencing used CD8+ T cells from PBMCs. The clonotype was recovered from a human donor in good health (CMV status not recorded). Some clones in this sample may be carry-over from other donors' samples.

Here the CDR3 reads CASTLSGGTYNEQFF. The CDR3 DNA follows: TGTGCCAGTACCCTCTCAGGGGGGACCTACAATGAGCAGTTCTTC. The J gene is TRBJ2-1, the V gene TRBV19, with a weak D call TRBD1 (7 bases). The CDR3 sequence is 15 residues long. Germline V gene data show CDR1 as LNHDA and CDR2 as SQIVND (reference sequence). V lost 7 bases to trimming and J lost 2 bases, with 15 bases between them.